This T cell receptor (beta chain) was recovered during a study of OX40 agonist ivuxolimab in advanced cancers. Study in general: The dose-escalation cohort had hepatocellular carcinoma, melanoma, renal cell or head and neck cancer.

Produced via immunoSEQ multiplex PCR; TCRdb's table is partial and in-frame only. The repertoire holds about 27,000 clones, with around nine tenths as singletons. Exclusion of a patient followed from autoimmune disease history or systemic immunosuppression. As for this clone: Antigen: not known.

Germline values: CDR1 SGHNT, CDR2 YYREEE (reference sequence). The CDR3 runs 16 residues. V lost 2 bases and J lost 0, with 12 bases in between. Whole-study findings and limits: Relatively little clonal expansion, among the lowest observed, appeared in partial responders at 0.1-3.0 mg/kg.

V is TRBV5-4 and J is TRBJ2-1; TRBD2 is a possible D gene (6 bases). Sequenced material: CD4+ or CD8+ T cells sorted from blood, taken in a trial of the OX40 agonist ivuxolimab. The receptor comes from an adult with an advanced solid tumor such as melanoma, head and neck, liver or kidney cancer. DNA of the CDR3: TGTGCCAGCAGCTTTAGCGGTTCCTACTCCTACAATGAGCAGTTCTTC. Translation gives CASSFSGSYSYNEQFF.